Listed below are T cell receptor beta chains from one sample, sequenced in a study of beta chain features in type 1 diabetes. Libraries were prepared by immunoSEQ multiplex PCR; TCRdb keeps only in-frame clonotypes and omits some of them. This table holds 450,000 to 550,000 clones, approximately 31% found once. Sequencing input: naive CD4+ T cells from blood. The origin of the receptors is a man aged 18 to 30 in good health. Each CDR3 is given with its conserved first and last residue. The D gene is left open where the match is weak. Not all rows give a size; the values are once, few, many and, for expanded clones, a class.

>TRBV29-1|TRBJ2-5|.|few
TGCAGCGTTGAGGGAGGACAGTCTCCGGAGCAGTACTTC
CSVEGGQSPEQYF
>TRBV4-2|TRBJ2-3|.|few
TGTGCCAGCAGCCAAGATTTAGTGCTAGCTACGGCAGATACGCAGTATTTT
CASSQDLVLATADTQYF
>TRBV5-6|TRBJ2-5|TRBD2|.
TGTGCCAGCAGCCCACTGACTAGCGGGACGTACCAAGAGACCCAGTACTTC
CASSPLTSGTYQETQYF
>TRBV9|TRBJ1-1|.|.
TGTGCCAGCAGCGTGGGCGTGGGGCTGAACACTGAAGCTTTCTTT
CASSVGVGLNTEAFF
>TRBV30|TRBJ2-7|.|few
TGTGCCTGGGGGGACGGACCCTCGCAGTACTTC
CAWGDGPSQYF
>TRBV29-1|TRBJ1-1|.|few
TGCAGCGTTGTGGGGGAGGACCGCACTGAAGCTTTCTTT
CSVVGEDRTEAFF
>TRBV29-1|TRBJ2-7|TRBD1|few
TGCAGCGCAGGGGACAGTTATGACGAGCAGTACTTC
CSAGDSYDEQYF
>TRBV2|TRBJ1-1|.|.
TGTGCCAGCAGCCTCGGGAGCAGGGAAACTGAAGCTTTCTTT
CASSLGSRETEAFF
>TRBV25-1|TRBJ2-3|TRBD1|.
TGTGCCACCTTCGGGACAGGAGTCACAGATACGCAGTATTTT
CATFGTGVTDTQYF
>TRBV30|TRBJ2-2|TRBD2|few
TGTGCCTGGAGTCTGGGCCTAGCGGCAGGGGAGCTGTTTTTT
CAWSLGLAAGELFF
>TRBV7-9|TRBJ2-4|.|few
TGTGCCAGCAGCTATAGGGACACCTCTCAGGCTGGTGCCAAAAACATTCAGTACTTC
CASSYRDTSQAGAKNIQYF
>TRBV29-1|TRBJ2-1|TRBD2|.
TGCAGCGTTGCCACTAGCGGGAGTATCGATGAGCAGTTCTTC
CSVATSGSIDEQFF
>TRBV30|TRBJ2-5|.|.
TGTGCCTGGAGTTCGGATTTGCGGGGGCGAGAGACCCAGTACTTC
CAWSSDLRGRETQYF
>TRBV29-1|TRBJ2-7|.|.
TGCAGCGCCGCGGGGTCCCGTAACAACTCCTACGAGCAGTACTTC
CSAAGSRNNSYEQYF
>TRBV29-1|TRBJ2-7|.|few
TGCAGCGTCGCTAGGGCGGCGGGTCGTATCTACGAGCAGTACTTC
CSVARAAGRIYEQYF
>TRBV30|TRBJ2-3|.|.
TGTGCCTGGGGGAACGGACAGAGCACAGATACGCAGTATTTT
CAWGNGQSTDTQYF
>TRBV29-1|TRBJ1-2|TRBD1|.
TGCAGCGTTCTGGACAGGGGGCGCAACTATGGCTACACCTTC
CSVLDRGRNYGYTF
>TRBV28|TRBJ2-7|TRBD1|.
TGTGCCAGCAGATCGGACAGGGGAGCACCCTACGAGCAGTACTTC
CASRSDRGAPYEQYF
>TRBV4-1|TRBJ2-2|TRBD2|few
TGCGCCAGCAGCAGAGGACTAGCGGGAACGGGGGAGCTGTTTTTT
CASSRGLAGTGELFF
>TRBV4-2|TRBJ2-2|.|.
TGTGCCAGCAGCCAGAGGGCGATGTCCGGGGAGCTGTTTTTT
CASSQRAMSGELFF
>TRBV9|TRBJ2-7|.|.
TGTGCCAGCAGCCCGACGGGTTCCTCCTACGAGCAGTACTTC
CASSPTGSSYEQYF
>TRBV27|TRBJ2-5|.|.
TGTGCCAGCAGTCCAACAGGGTCAACCCAGTACTTC
CASSPTGSTQYF
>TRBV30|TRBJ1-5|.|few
TGTGCCTGGAGTGTACCGGCGGGTGGGGGTCAGCCCCAGCATTTT
CAWSVPAGGGQPQHF
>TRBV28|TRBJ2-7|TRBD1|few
TGTGCCAGCAGGGGGACAGGGGAAGACGAGCAGTACTTC
CASRGTGEDEQYF
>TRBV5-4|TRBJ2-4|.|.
TGTGCCAGCAGCAAATATCCGGGACTCCGGGACATTCAGTACTTC
CASSKYPGLRDIQYF
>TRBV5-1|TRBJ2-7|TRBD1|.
TGCGCCAGCAGCTTGGACCCGGGACAGGGGGAATACGAGCAGTACTTC
CASSLDPGQGEYEQYF
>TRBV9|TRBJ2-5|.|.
TGTGCCAGCAGCGTAGCAGGAATGCAGACCCAGTACTTC
CASSVAGMQTQYF